This T cell receptor (beta chain) was documented in a study of shared clonotypes between healthy human individuals. General observations from the study: Sequencing depth was expected to influence donor clonotype sharing.

The unsorted PBMC sample used ten immunoSEQ deep assay plates. TCRdb's copy holds only in-frame clones and misses some; the assay was immunoSEQ multiplex PCR. This table holds about 470,000 clones, 79% found once. Germline V gives CDR1 SGHTA, CDR2 FQGTGA. Trimming took 5 bases from V and 4 from J, leaving 13 bases between them. The CDR3 contains 14 residues. This clone was seen a single time. Its antigen is undetermined. This chain connects TRBV7-3 to TRBJ2-3; the D gene is possibly TRBD2 (6 bases). Sequenced: PBMCs. The clonotype originates from a woman in her thirties or forties in good health. Some clones in this sample may be carry-over from other donors' samples. The CDR3 bases are TGTGCCAGCAGCGCCGGGAGTTTTGCAGATACGCAGTATTTT. Its protein is CASSAGSFADTQYF.